These T cell receptor beta chains were read from a single sample in a study of T cell responses to AZD1222 COVID-19 vaccine. Repertoires were generated with immunoSEQ multiplex PCR, while TCRdb's copy carries only in-frame clones and drops some. The table shows 140,000 or so clones, with 80% to 95% occurring only once. The sample in question was peripheral blood, obtained on day 0 of AZD1222 vaccination. These TCRs come from an adult in good health. CDR3s include the opening cysteine and the closing phenylalanine or tryptophan. A D gene is named only where the DNA matches it firmly. Clone size is not always given. Where it is, it says once, few, many or a class for expanded clones.

V gene: TRBV30
J gene: TRBJ2-7
clone size: -
D gene: TRBD2
CDR3 DNA: TGTGCCTGGGGGGGACGGCTAGCGGGAGGACCCTCCTACGAGCAGTACTTC
CDR3 protein: CAWGGRLAGGPSYEQYF

V gene: TRBV5-6
J gene: TRBJ1-1
clone size: few
D gene: -
CDR3 DNA: TGTGCCAGCAGCTTGGGGTGGGGGGCTGTGAGGACTGAAGCTTTCTTT
CDR3 protein: CASSLGWGAVRTEAFF

V gene: TRBV2
J gene: TRBJ1-5
clone size: -
D gene: -
CDR3 DNA: TGTGCCAGCAGTGGCACACATCAGCCCCAGCATTTT
CDR3 protein: CASSGTHQPQHF

V gene: TRBV25-1
J gene: TRBJ1-2
clone size: -
D gene: -
CDR3 DNA: TGTGCCAGCAGTGACAGGGCCTTCGTTGGCTACACCTTC
CDR3 protein: CASSDRAFVGYTF

V gene: TRBV5-4
J gene: TRBJ1-2
clone size: -
D gene: TRBD1
CDR3 DNA: TGTGCCAGCAGCGCCCCGGACAGGGACCTCTATGGCTACACCTTC
CDR3 protein: CASSAPDRDLYGYTF

V gene: TRBV4-1
J gene: TRBJ1-3
clone size: few
D gene: -
CDR3 DNA: TGCGCCAGCAGTGTTACTCGAGGGTCTGGAAACACCATATATTTT
CDR3 protein: CASSVTRGSGNTIYF

V gene: TRBV27
J gene: TRBJ2-2
clone size: -
D gene: TRBD2
CDR3 DNA: TGTGCCAGCAGTCTACTAGCGGGAGGGGCCGGGGAGCTGTTTTTT
CDR3 protein: CASSLLAGGAGELFF

V gene: TRBV7-2
J gene: TRBJ1-2
clone size: -
D gene: -
CDR3 DNA: TGTGCCAGCAGCCAAGGGCCCTATGGCTACACCTTC
CDR3 protein: CASSQGPYGYTF

V gene: TRBV12-1
J gene: TRBJ1-2
clone size: -
D gene: -
CDR3 DNA: TGTGCCAGCAGCTTTGAGGACACTAACTATGGCTACACCTTC
CDR3 protein: CASSFEDTNYGYTF

V gene: TRBV19
J gene: TRBJ1-2
clone size: once
D gene: TRBD1
CDR3 DNA: TGTGCCAGTAGTATGCGGGGCATAACAGGGGATGGCTACACCTTC
CDR3 protein: CASSMRGITGDGYTF